This T cell receptor (beta chain) was observed in a study of T-cell reconstitution after alpha-beta-depleted transplantation in children. This clonotype came up a few times. The TCRbeta library incorporated unique molecular identifiers. TCRdb fed the PCR reads into MiXCR, producing one record per CDR3 protein. The sample has 700,000 or so distinct CDR3 sequences; around 13% are singletons. This CDR3 has 12 amino acids. Per germline, CDR1 SQVTM and CDR2 ANQGSEA. Trimming removed 0 bases at V and 5 bases at J, with 7 bases between. The material sequenced was PBMCs, taken before TCRalphabeta/CD19-depleted stem cell transplant. This rearrangement joins TRBV29-1 to TRBJ2-5; no definite D call. The receptor comes from a girl aged 2-10 years with congenital amegakaryocytic thrombocytopenia, due to receive a stem cell transplant. The CDR3 nucleotides are TGCAGCGTTGAAGATGTGGCGGAGACCCAGTACTTC. It is translated as CSVEDVAETQYF. The variable domain in full, completed from reference TRBV29-1 and TRBJ2-5, reads SAVISQKPSRDICQRGTSLTIQCQVDSQVTMMFWYRQQPGQSLTLIATANQGSEATYESGFVIDKFPISRPNLTFSTLTVSNMSPEDSSIYLCSVEDVAETQYFGPGTRLLVL.